The 22 T cell receptor beta chains in this list originate from one sample, sequenced in a study of cytomegalovirus exposure and HLA in healthy donors. The PCR employed 60 Vbeta primers together with 13 Jbeta primers. Some clones are missing from TCRdb's copy, which holds only in-frame ones; the method was immunoSEQ multiplex PCR. The repertoire holds more than 90,000 clones, with roughly three quarters as singletons. The specimen sequenced was PBMCs. These receptor sequences come from a woman aged 60-75 years in good health and CMV-seronegative.

The chain combines TRBV27 with TRBJ2-7, with 7 bases lining up with TRBD1. Looked up from germline, CDR1 is MNHEY and CDR2 is SMNVEV (reference sequence). CDR3 length equals 13 residues. After removal of 5 bases from V and 6 bases from J, the junction contained 7 bases not matched to a gene. CDR3: CASSGTEGPEQYF. The CDR3, as DNA: TGTGCCAGCAGTGGGACAGAAGGACCCGAGCAGTACTTC.

The chain joins TRBV7-9 to TRBJ2-7, with a possible D match to TRBD2 (5 bases). The CDR3 is 15 amino acids. Deletions cut 5 bases from V and 0 bases from J, with 14 bases between. Looked up from germline, CDR1 is SEHNR and CDR2 is FQNEAQ (reference sequence). The CDR3 nucleotides are TGTGCCAGCAGCGTCGACGGGGTGAGCTCCTACGAGCAGTACTTC. Translating it yields CASSVDGVSSYEQYF.

This clone came up a few times. The chain couples TRBV6-1 to TRBJ2-7; D is perhaps TRBD1 (5 bases). Between the trimmed V and J ends, which lost 4 bases and 0 bases, there was a span of 16 bases. The CDR3 loop spans 16 amino acids. Germline loops: CDR1 MNHNS, CDR2 SASEGT. The CDR3, as DNA: TGTGCCAGCAGTGTCCACCTATCAGGGAACTCCTACGAGCAGTACTTC. Translated, it gives CASSVHLSGNSYEQYF.

V gene TRBV5-6 combines with J gene TRBJ2-2; TRBD1 matches 7 bases. The CDR3 extends over 16 amino acids. With V trimmed by 5 bases and J by 3 bases, 10 bases remained unmatched. Germline assignment: CDR1 SGHDT and CDR2 YYEEEE. Here the CDR3 DNA reads TGTGCCAGCAGACATGACAGGGCCTGGGACACCGGGGAGCTGTTTTTT. It specifies CASRHDRAWDTGELFF.

The rearrangement joins TRBV5-4 to TRBJ1-2, with a tentative D call TRBD1 (6 bases). Trimming cost V 9 bases and J 8 bases, with 23 bases left between them. The length of the CDR3 is 14 residues. CDR1 is SGHNT, CDR2 YYREEE, per germline (reference sequence). CDR3 region: CATIRKGTGWGYTF. CDR3 sequence (DNA): TGTGCCACCATACGGAAGGGCACAGGGTGGGGCTACACCTTC.

The chain links TRBV5-1 to TRBJ2-3; TRBD2 is a possible D gene (5 bases). CDR3 length: 15 residues. V lost 4 bases and J lost 0, with 12 bases in between. Looked up from germline, CDR1 is SGHRS and CDR2 is YFSETQ. The CDR3 DNA follows: TGCGCCAGCAGCGGCGGGTTTGCTAGCACAGATACGCAGTATTTT. This translates into CASSGGFASTDTQYF.

The sample holds one count of this clone. The chain joins TRBV6-5 to TRBJ1-2; D might be TRBD1 (5 bases). Per germline, CDR1 MNHEY and CDR2 SVGAGI. The CDR3 covers 13 residues. V lost 2 bases, J lost 2 bases, and 6 bases lay in between. The chain's CDR3 is CASSYDRNYGYTF. CDR3 nucleotides: TGTGCCAGCAGTTACGACAGAAACTATGGCTACACCTTC.

This chain connects TRBV28 to TRBJ1-1; the D gene is possibly TRBD1 (6 bases). This CDR3 spans 14 amino acids. V lost 5 bases and J lost 1, with 11 bases in between. Germline lookup yields CDR1 MDHEN and CDR2 SYDVKM. CDR3: CASSPLTGNTEAFF. CDR3 bases: TGTGCCAGCAGTCCCCTGACAGGGAACACTGAAGCTTTCTTT.

V is TRBV28 and J is TRBJ1-5, with D maybe TRBD1 (5 bases). CDR3 size: 14 residues. Germline-derived CDR1 and CDR2 are MDHEN and SYDVKM. V was clipped by 6 bases and J by 7 bases, with 16 bases between them. This CDR3 is CASRTGGEEQPQHF. In nucleotides, the CDR3 is TGTGCCAGCAGGACTGGGGGGGAGGAACAGCCCCAGCATTTT.

The V and J genes are TRBV11-2 and TRBJ1-1; 7 bases map to TRBD1. Trimming took 4 bases from V and 4 from J; bases not matched to a gene: 9. Germline loops: CDR1 SGHAT, CDR2 FQNNGV. CDR3 length equals 15 residues. The chain's CDR3 is CASSYSGQLSTEAFF. DNA of the CDR3: TGTGCCAGCAGCTACTCGGGACAGCTAAGCACTGAAGCTTTCTTT.

The rearrangement joins TRBV9 to TRBJ1-1, with TRBD1 as a possible D gene (6 bases). Between the trimmed V and J ends, which lost 0 bases and 4 bases, there was a span of 10 bases. The CDR3 spans 14 residues. Germline V lookup: CDR1 SGDLS, CDR2 YYNGEE. The CDR3 loop reads CASSVAGEGTEAFF. The DNA of the CDR3 is TGTGCCAGCAGCGTAGCAGGGGAAGGCACTGAAGCTTTCTTT.

The V and J genes are TRBV6-5 and TRBJ2-1, with D possibly being TRBD2 (5 bases). The V gene's germline CDR1 is MNHEY and CDR2 SVGAGI. V dropped 0 bases and J dropped 5 bases, with 8 bases sitting between them. There are 14 residues in the CDR3. The CDR3 reads CASSYSTRDNEQFF. The CDR3 region has the DNA TGTGCCAGCAGTTACTCGACGCGGGACAATGAGCAGTTCTTC.

Here the CDR3 DNA reads TGCGCCAGCAGCCAAATAGAAGCGGATGAGCAGTTCTTC. Residues: CASSQIEADEQFF. The chain couples TRBV4-3 to TRBJ2-1; maybe TRBD2 (5 bases). The germline CDR1 and CDR2 sequences are LGHNA and YSLEER. CDR3 size: 13 residues. Trimming removed 2 bases at V and 8 bases at J, with 10 bases between.

The chain couples TRBV28 to TRBJ1-1; D is uncertain. The CDR3 length is 14 residues. Per the germline V gene, CDR1 is MDHEN and CDR2 is SYDVKM. V was shortened by 3 bases and J by 3 bases, with 11 bases between the two germline ends. This CDR3 reads CASSFLREDTEAFF. CDR3 sequence (DNA): TGTGCCAGCAGTTTCCTGAGGGAAGACACTGAAGCTTTCTTT.

This clone has just a few counts. This chain joins TRBV15 and TRBJ2-7; TRBD1 matches at 8 bases. CDR1 is LNHNV and CDR2 is YYDKDF in the germline V gene (reference sequence). J was trimmed by 5 bases and V by 2 bases; bases with no gene match: 5. This CDR3 has 14 amino acids. The DNA of the CDR3 is TGTGCCACCAGCAGAAGACAGGGGCCGCACGAGCAGTACTTC. It specifies CATSRRQGPHEQYF.

This clone has a handful of counts. This chain joins TRBV6-5 and TRBJ2-3; 7 bases match TRBD2. This CDR3 has 14 residues. V lost 5 bases and J lost 7; bases outside the gene matches: 9. CDR1 and CDR2 (germline): MNHEY, SVGAGI. The CDR3 loop reads CASSPRGGDNTQYF. CDR3 bases: TGTGCCAGCAGTCCACGGGGAGGGGATAATACGCAGTATTTT.

This clone was seen just once. This rearrangement joins TRBV18 to TRBJ2-5; D not certain. V lost 6 bases and J lost 2, with 13 bases in between. The CDR3 has 14 residues. The germline V gene encodes CDR1 KGHSH and CDR2 LQKENI. The CDR3 sequence: CASSQSIEQETQYF. In DNA, the CDR3 is TGTGCCAGCTCCCAATCGATAGAGCAAGAGACCCAGTACTTC.

The gene calls are TRBV10-3 and TRBJ1-1; TRBD1 matches at 7 bases. The CDR3 is made up of 14 amino acids. The junction had 7 bases not matched to a gene; V was cut back by 6 bases and J by 3 bases. Germline V CDR1 and CDR2: ENHRY, SYGVKD. DNA for the CDR3: TGTGCCATCAGGTGGACAGGACCGGACACTGAAGCTTTCTTT. Amino acid sequence: CAIRWTGPDTEAFF.

The chain has TRBV27 and TRBJ1-2; D perhaps matches TRBD1 (5 bases). The CDR3 extends over 12 amino acids. Trimming shortened V by 7 bases and J by 7 bases, and 13 bases separated the two germline ends. Germline assignment: CDR1 MNHEY and CDR2 SMNVEV (reference sequence). Written as DNA, the CDR3 is TGTGCCAGCATGAGGCAGGGTGCTGGCTACACCTTC. Translation: CASMRQGAGYTF.

This chain joins TRBV6-6 and TRBJ1-1, with 10 nucleotides matching TRBD1. Germline V gene lookup returns CDR1 MNHNY and CDR2 SVGAGI (reference sequence). The CDR3 loop spans 16 amino acids. Trimming cost V 5 bases and J 4 bases; bases outside gene matches: 10. The CDR3 DNA sequence: TGTGCCAGCAGTCTGGGCTTAGGGACAGGGGCCACTGAAGCTTTCTTT. Its protein is CASSLGLGTGATEAFF.

The chain links TRBV11-2 to TRBJ1-2, with 11 nucleotides matching TRBD1. The CDR3 loop spans 17 amino acids. With V trimmed by 4 bases and J by 0 bases, 7 bases remained unmatched. Germline-derived CDR1 and CDR2 are SGHAT and FQNNGV. The CDR3 sequence: CASSSLRDRGANYGYTF. As DNA, the CDR3 is TGTGCCAGCAGCTCACTCCGGGACAGGGGGGCTAACTATGGCTACACCTTC.

The rearrangement joins TRBV4-1 to TRBJ2-3, with TRBD2 matching over 8 bases. The CDR3 sequence is 16 residues long. CDR1 is MGHRA, CDR2 YSYEKL, per germline. V lost 3 bases and J lost 1; bases outside the gene matches: 6. The CDR3 reads CASSHPGGRGTDTQYF. DNA of the CDR3: TGCGCCAGCAGCCACCCGGGAGGGCGAGGCACAGATACGCAGTATTTT.